One sample yielded the 17 T cell receptor beta chains listed below, sequenced in a study of human T cells and chemical hapten exposure. Regarding time point: pre-sensitization, week 0. As to treatment: therapeutic diphenylcyclopropenone sensitization with weekly scalp DPC. TCRdb re-analysed the RACE reads in MiXCR, keeping a single row per CDR3 protein. The data contain roughly 260,000 distinct CDR3 sequences, roughly 8.9% of them singletons. Sample: whole blood, taken in connection with sensitization to the hapten diphenylcyclopropenone (DPC). All receptors derive from a woman in her thirties or forties with alopecia areata. Some clones in this sample may be carry-over from other donors' samples.

This clonotype was seen repeatedly, ten times or more. The rearrangement uses TRBV6-2 or TRBV6-3 and TRBJ1-1, with TRBD1 as a possible D gene (6 bases). Germline V gene lookup returns CDR1 MNHEY and CDR2 SVGEGT. With 5 bases removed from V and 1 base from J, the gap between germline ends came to 23 bases. This CDR3 contains 18 residues. Here the CDR3 reads CASSPDWGAHLGNTEAFF. CDR3 coding DNA: TGTGCCAGCAGTCCCGACTGGGGGGCACATTTGGGGAACACTGAAGCTTTCTTT.

The rearrangement links TRBV6-1 to TRBJ1-3; D not resolved. The length of the CDR3 is 12 residues. Germline CDR1 is MNHNS and CDR2 is SASEGT. V was trimmed by 10 bases and J by 4 bases, leaving 11 bases between them. The CDR3 DNA reads TGTGCCACCACGATGGGGGGAAACACCATATATTTT. Translated: CATTMGGNTIYF.

This chain uses TRBV2 with TRBJ2-7; TRBD1 matches at 9 bases. Germline CDR1 and CDR2: SNHLY and FYNNEI. The junction had 3 bases not matched to a gene; V was cut back by 6 bases and J by 6 bases. This CDR3 is built from 12 residues. The CDR3: CASRGQGPEQYF. The CDR3 DNA is TGTGCCAGCAGGGGACAGGGCCCCGAGCAGTACTTC. Complete variable domain (other parts from reference TRBV2 and TRBJ2-7): EPEVTQTPSHQVTQMGQEVILRCVPISNHLYFYWYRQILGQKVEFLVSFYNNEISEKSEIFDDQFSVERPDGSNFTLKIRSTKLEDSAMYFCASRGQGPEQYFGPGTRLTVT.

The V call is TRBV2, the J call TRBJ2-5, with 10 bases fitting TRBD2. This CDR3 has 15 amino acids. Germline CDR1 SNHLY, CDR2 FYNNEI. The V gene end was trimmed by 7 bases and the J gene end by 2 bases; junction bases not matched to a gene: 7. The CDR3 here is CASTEGTSVQETQYF. As DNA, the CDR3 is TGTGCCAGCACCGAGGGGACTAGCGTTCAAGAGACCCAGTACTTC.

The chain carries TRBV19 and TRBJ1-5, with D unclear. Germline CDR1 reads LNHDA; CDR2 reads SQIVND (reference sequence). The CDR3 contains 14 residues. With 7 bases removed from V and 9 bases from J, the gap between germline ends came to 19 bases. CDR3 sequence (DNA): TGTGCCAGTACCTCGCGGGCTGGAGCGGGGCCCCAGCATTTT. Its translation is CASTSRAGAGPQHF.

The V gene is TRBV6-1, the J gene TRBJ2-2, with 9 bases aligning to TRBD2. Per germline, CDR1 MNHNS and CDR2 SASEGT. The CDR3 consists of 16 residues. The V segment lost 0 bases and the J segment 4 bases; nucleotides outside the gene matches: 3. The CDR3 protein is CASSEAPAGGTGELFF. The CDR3 coding sequence is TGTGCCAGCAGTGAAGCACCAGCGGGAGGCACCGGGGAGCTGTTTTTT.

This clonotype was recorded once. V is TRBV7-3 and J is TRBJ1-1; tentative D call: TRBD1 (6 bases). Trimming shortened V by 5 bases and J by 1 base, and 14 bases separated the two germline ends. Germline V gene lookup returns CDR1 SGHTA and CDR2 FQGTGA. This CDR3 spans 15 amino acids. CDR3 nucleotide sequence: TGTGCCAGCAGCCTCTCACAGGGCCCGAACACTGAAGCTTTCTTT. It specifies CASSLSQGPNTEAFF.

J is TRBJ2-1 and V is TRBV5-1, with D possibly being TRBD2 (5 bases). Per germline, CDR1 SGHRS and CDR2 YFSETQ. The germline V and J ends were trimmed by 4 bases and 0 bases, with 14 bases remaining between them. The CDR3 contains 16 residues. CDR3 protein: CASSPDEGLSYNEQFF. The CDR3 DNA sequence: TGCGCCAGCAGCCCGGACGAGGGCCTCTCCTACAATGAGCAGTTCTTC.

This clonotype was observed a handful of times. The V gene is TRBV2, the J gene TRBJ2-3; 11 nucleotides align to TRBD2. Germline values: CDR1 SNHLY, CDR2 FYNNEI. V shed 4 bases, J shed 4 bases, and the junction held 4 bases outside the gene matches. CDR3 size: 15 residues. In DNA, the CDR3 is TGTGCCAGCAGTGGTCAACTAGCGGGAGCAGATACGCAGTATTTT. Translating it yields CASSGQLAGADTQYF.

The chain is built from TRBV7-9 and TRBJ2-1, with 9 bases aligning to TRBD2. The CDR3 runs to 15 residues. Germline CDR1 reads SEHNR; CDR2 reads FQNEAQ (reference sequence). Trimming cost V 4 bases and J 6 bases; bases outside gene matches: 7. CDR3 sequence reads: CASSSYGGRGNEQFF. DNA of the CDR3: TGTGCCAGCAGCTCCTACGGCGGGAGGGGCAATGAGCAGTTCTTC.

This clonotype was picked up a small number of times. The chain is built from TRBV11-2 and TRBJ2-2, with 11 nucleotides matching TRBD2. The CDR3 has 16 residues. Germline trimming cut 6 bases from V and 2 bases from J; bases unmatched to any gene: 5. The V gene's germline CDR1 is SGHAT and CDR2 FQNNGV. The CDR3 region is CASSIAGGLNTGELFF. For the CDR3, the DNA is TGTGCCAGCAGTATAGCGGGAGGGCTTAACACCGGGGAGCTGTTTTTT.

The rearrangement joins TRBV10-3 to TRBJ2-2; possible D gene TRBD2, 6 bases. Germline V gene data show CDR1 as ENHRY and CDR2 as SYGVKD. This CDR3 has 11 amino acids. V was cut by 9 bases and J by 4 bases, with 6 bases left in between. In DNA, the CDR3 is TGTGCCATACTAGCCACCGGGGAGCTGTTTTTT. As protein: CAILATGELFF.

This clonotype was detected many times. The gene calls are TRBV20-1 and TRBJ2-1; the match to TRBD2 covers 10 bases. With V trimmed by 5 bases and J by 0 bases, 4 bases remained unmatched. There are 15 residues in the CDR3. Germline V gene data show CDR1 as DFQATT and CDR2 as SNEGSKA (reference sequence). The CDR3: CSAGLAVNSYNEQFF. CDR3 nucleotides: TGCAGTGCTGGACTAGCGGTTAACTCCTACAATGAGCAGTTCTTC.

The rearrangement links TRBV12-3 or TRBV12-4 to TRBJ1-3; D not resolved. V lost 10 bases, J lost 2 bases, and 12 bases lay in between. This CDR3 has 13 residues. The CDR3 nucleotides read TGTGCCAACGAGCCCCGCACTGGAAACACCATATATTTT. This codes for CANEPRTGNTIYF.

This clonotype appeared a few times. The V and J genes are TRBV7-2 and TRBJ2-1; 13 nucleotides match TRBD2. CDR3 length equals 18 residues. V gave up 1 base and J gave up 9 bases; unmatched junction bases: 12. The germline CDR1 and CDR2 sequences are SGHTA and FQGNSA. The CDR3, as DNA: TGTGCCAGCAGCTTAGTCCCAGTCGGACTAGCGGGAGAGGGTGAGCAGTTCTTC. Its translation is CASSLVPVGLAGEGEQFF.

This clonotype has a single count. A much larger clone is a single base away; this may be a read error. The final CDR3 position lacks the conserved phenylalanine or tryptophan, pointing to a likely read error. The V and J genes are TRBV3-1 and TRBJ2-7; D might be TRBD1 (6 bases). The CDR3 spans 14 residues. Germline V gene data show CDR1 as LGHDT and CDR2 as YNNKEL (reference sequence). Trimming removed 3 bases from V and 9 bases from J, with 18 bases in between. The CDR3 sequence is CASSQNRLGHGQYS. In DNA, the CDR3 is TGTGCCAGCAGCCAGAACAGGCTGGGACACGGGCAGTACTCC.

This clonotype was observed a few times. The chain uses TRBV27 and TRBJ1-4; D uncertain. CDR1 and CDR2 from the germline V gene are MNHEY and SMNVEV (reference sequence). V was clipped by 8 bases and J by 2 bases, with 12 bases between them. The CDR3 sequence is 14 residues long. CDR3 protein: CASRRSGTNEKLFF. The CDR3 coding sequence is TGTGCCAGCCGCAGGTCGGGGACTAATGAAAAACTGTTTTTT.